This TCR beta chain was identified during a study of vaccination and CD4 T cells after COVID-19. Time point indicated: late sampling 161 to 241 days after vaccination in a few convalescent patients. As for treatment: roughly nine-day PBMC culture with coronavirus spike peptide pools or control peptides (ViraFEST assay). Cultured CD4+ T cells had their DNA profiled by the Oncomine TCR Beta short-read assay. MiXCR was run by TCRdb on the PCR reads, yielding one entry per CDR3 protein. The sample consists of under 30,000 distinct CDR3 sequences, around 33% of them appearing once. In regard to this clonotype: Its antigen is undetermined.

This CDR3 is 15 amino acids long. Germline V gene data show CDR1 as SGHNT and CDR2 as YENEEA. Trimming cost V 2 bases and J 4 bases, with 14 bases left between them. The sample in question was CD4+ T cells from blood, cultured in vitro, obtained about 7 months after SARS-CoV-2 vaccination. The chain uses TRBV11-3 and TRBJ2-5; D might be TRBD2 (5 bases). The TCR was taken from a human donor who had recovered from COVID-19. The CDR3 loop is CASSLTVGERETQYF. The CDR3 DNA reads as TGTGCCAGCAGCTTAACGGTGGGAGAGAGAGAGACCCAGTACTTC.